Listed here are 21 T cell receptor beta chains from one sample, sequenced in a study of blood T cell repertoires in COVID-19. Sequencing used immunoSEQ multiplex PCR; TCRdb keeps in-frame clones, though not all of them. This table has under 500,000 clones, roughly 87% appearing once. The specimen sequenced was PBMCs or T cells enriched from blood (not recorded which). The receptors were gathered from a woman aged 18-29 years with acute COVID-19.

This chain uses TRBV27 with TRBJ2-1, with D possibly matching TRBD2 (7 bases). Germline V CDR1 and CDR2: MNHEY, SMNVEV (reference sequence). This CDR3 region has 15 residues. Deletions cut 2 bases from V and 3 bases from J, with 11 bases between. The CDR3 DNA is TGTGCCAGCAGTTTAGACGGGGGGCGCTACAATGAGCAGTTCTTC. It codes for CASSLDGGRYNEQFF.

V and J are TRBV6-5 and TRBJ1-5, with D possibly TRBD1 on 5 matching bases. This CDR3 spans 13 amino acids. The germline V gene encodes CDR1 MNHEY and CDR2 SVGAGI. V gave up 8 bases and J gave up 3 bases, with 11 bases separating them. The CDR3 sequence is CASWGRANQPQHF. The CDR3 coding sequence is TGTGCCAGCTGGGGCAGGGCCAATCAGCCCCAGCATTTT.

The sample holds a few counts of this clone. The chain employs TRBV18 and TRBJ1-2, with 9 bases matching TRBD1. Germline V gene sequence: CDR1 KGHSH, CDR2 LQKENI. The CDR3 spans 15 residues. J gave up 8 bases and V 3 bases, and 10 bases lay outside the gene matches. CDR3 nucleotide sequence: TGTGCCAGCTCACCGGGGACAGGGAGAGGTGTCGGCTACACCTTC. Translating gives CASSPGTGRGVGYTF.

Written as DNA, the CDR3 is TGTGCCAGCAGCCACCGGGACACGAGCTCCTACGAGCAGTACTTC. Its protein product is CASSHRDTSSYEQYF. The chain combines TRBV5-6 with TRBJ2-7; perhaps TRBD1 as D (6 bases). Trimming removed 4 bases from V and 0 bases from J, with 14 bases in between. Germline CDR1 and CDR2: SGHDT and YYEEEE. The length of the CDR3 is 15 residues. Full variable domain (rest looked up from reference TRBV5-6 and TRBJ2-7): DAGVTQSPTHLIKTRGQQVTLRCSPKSGHDTVSWYQQALGQGPQFIFQYYEEEERQRGNFPDRFSGHQFPNYSSELNVNALLLGDSALYLCASSHRDTSSYEQYFGPGTRLTVT.

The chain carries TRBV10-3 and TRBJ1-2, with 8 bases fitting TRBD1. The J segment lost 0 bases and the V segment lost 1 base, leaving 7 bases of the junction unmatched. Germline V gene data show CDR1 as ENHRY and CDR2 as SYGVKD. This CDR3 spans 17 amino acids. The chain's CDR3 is CAISEFGQGKSNYGYTF. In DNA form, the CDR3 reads TGTGCCATCAGTGAGTTCGGACAGGGCAAGTCTAACTATGGCTACACCTTC.

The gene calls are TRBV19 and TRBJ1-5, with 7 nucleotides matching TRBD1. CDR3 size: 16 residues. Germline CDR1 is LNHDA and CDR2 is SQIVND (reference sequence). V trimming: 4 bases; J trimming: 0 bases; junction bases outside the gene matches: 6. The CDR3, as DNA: TGTGCCAGTAGTACACCGGACAGGTTTAGCAATCAGCCCCAGCATTTT. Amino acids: CASSTPDRFSNQPQHF.

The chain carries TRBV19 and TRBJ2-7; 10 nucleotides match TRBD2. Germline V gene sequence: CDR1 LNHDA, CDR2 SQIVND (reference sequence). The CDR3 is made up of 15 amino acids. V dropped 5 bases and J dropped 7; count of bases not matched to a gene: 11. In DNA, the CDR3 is TGTGCCAGTAGTGCTAGCGGGAGCATCGGGGGAGAGCAGTACTTC. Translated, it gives CASSASGSIGGEQYF.

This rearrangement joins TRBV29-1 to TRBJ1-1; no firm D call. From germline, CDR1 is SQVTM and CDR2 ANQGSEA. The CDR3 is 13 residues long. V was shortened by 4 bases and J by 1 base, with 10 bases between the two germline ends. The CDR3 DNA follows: TGCAGCGTTGTCGGAGGCCAGAACACTGAAGCTTTCTTT. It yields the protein CSVVGGQNTEAFF.

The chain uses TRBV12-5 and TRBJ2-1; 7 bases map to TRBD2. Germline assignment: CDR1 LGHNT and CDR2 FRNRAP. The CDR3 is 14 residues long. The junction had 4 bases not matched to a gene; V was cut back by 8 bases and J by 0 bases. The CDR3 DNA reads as TGTGCTAGTCGGCGGGAGAGCTCCTACAATGAGCAGTTCTTC. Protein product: CASRRESSYNEQFF. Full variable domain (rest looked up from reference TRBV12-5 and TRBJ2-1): DARVTQTPRHKVTEMGQEVTMRCQPILGHNTVFWYRQTMMQGLELLAYFRNRAPLDDSGMPKDRFSAEMPDATLATLKIQPSEPRDSAVYFCASRRESSYNEQFFGPGTRLTVL.

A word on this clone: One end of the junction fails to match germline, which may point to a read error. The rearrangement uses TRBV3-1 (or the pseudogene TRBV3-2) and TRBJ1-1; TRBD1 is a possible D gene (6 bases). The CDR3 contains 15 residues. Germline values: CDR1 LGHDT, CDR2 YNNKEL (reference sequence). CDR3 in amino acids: CASSPTGPLNTKAFF. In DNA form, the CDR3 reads TGTGCCAGCAGCCCGACAGGCCCCCTAAACACTAAAGCTTTCTTT.

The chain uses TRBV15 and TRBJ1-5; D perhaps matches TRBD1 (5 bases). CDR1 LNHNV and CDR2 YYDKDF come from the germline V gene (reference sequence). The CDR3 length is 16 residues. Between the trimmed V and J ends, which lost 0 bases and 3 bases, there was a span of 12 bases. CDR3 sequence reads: CATSRDPQGTNQPQHF. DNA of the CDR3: TGTGCCACCAGCAGAGATCCTCAGGGTACCAATCAGCCCCAGCATTTT.

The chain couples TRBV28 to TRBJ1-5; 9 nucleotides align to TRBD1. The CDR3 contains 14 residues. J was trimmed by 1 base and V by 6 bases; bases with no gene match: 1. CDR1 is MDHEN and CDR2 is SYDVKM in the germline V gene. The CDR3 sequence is CASSGTGSNQPQHF. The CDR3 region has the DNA TGTGCCAGCAGCGGGACAGGGAGCAATCAGCCCCAGCATTTT. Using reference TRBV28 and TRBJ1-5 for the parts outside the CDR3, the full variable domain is DVKVTQSSRYLVKRTGEKVFLECVQDMDHENMFWYRQDPGLGLRLIYFSYDVKMKEKGDIPEGYSVSREKKERFSLILESASTNQTSMYLCASSGTGSNQPQHFGDGTRLSIL.

CDR3 sequence reads: CASSVSEGRDEQYF. As DNA, the CDR3 is TGTGCCAGCAGCGTATCGGAGGGCAGAGACGAGCAGTACTTC. The chain employs TRBV9 and TRBJ2-7; weak D call: TRBD2 (6 bases). CDR1 is SGDLS and CDR2 is YYNGEE in the germline V gene. V lost 1 base, J lost 5 bases, and 13 bases lay in between. CDR3 length: 14 amino acids.

CDR3 sequence reads: CASSDLSNSPLHF. In DNA form, the CDR3 reads TGTGCCAGCAGTGATTTAAGCAATTCACCCCTCCACTTT. The gene calls are TRBV2 and TRBJ1-6; D gene unclear. Germline CDR1 reads SNHLY; CDR2 reads FYNNEI. V was clipped by 3 bases and J by 7 bases, with 7 bases between them. The CDR3 has 13 residues.

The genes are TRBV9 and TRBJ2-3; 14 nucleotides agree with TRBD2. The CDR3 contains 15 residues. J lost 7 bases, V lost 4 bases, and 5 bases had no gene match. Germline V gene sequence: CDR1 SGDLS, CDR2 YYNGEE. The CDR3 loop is CASSSTSGGAHTQYF. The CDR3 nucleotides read TGTGCCAGCAGCTCGACTAGCGGGGGGGCACATACGCAGTATTTT.

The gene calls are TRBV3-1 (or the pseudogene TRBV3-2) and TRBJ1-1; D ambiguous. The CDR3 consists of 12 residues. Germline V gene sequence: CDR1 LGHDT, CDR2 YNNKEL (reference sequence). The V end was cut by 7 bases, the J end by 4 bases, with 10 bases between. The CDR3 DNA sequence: TGTGCCAGCACTTGGTCGGGCACTGAAGCTTTCTTT. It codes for CASTWSGTEAFF.

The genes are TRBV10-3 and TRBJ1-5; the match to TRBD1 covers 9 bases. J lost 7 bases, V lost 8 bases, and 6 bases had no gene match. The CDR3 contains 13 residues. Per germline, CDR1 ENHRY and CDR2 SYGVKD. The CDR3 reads CAIGGTGYQPQHF. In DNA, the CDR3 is TGTGCCATCGGAGGGACAGGGTACCAGCCCCAGCATTTT.

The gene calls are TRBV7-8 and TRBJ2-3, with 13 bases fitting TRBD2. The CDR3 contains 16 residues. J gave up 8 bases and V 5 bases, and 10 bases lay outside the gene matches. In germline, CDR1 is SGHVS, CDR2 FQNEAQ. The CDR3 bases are TGTGCCAGCAGCCGTTCGACTAGCGGGGGGCTGGTTACGCAGTATTTT. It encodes CASSRSTSGGLVTQYF.

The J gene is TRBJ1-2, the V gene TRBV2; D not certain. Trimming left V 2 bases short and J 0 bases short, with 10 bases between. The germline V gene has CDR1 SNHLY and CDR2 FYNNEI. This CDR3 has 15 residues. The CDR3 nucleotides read TGTGCCAGCAGTGAAAGCGAGGGTCCTAACTATGGCTACACCTTC. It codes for CASSESEGPNYGYTF.

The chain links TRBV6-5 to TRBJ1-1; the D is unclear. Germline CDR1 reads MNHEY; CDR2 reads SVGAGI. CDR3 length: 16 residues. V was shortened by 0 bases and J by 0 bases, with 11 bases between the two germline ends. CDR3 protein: CASSYSEGAVNTEAFF. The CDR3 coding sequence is TGTGCCAGCAGTTACTCTGAGGGCGCTGTGAACACTGAAGCTTTCTTT.

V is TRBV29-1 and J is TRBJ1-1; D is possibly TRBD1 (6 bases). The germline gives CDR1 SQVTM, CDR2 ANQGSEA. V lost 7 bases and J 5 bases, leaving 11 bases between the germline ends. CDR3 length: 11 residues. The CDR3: CSDSGVTEAFF. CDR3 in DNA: TGCAGCGATTCAGGGGTGACTGAAGCTTTCTTT.